Listed below are T cell receptor beta chains from one sample, sequenced in a study of response to subunit inactivated influenza vaccine. TCRdb re-called the RT-PCR reads through MiXCR, storing one row per CDR3 protein. This sample carries about 500,000 distinct CDR3 sequences, approximately 15% of them seen once, and the ten largest clones take roughly 3%. The source was CD4+ T cells sorted from PBMCs, collected roughly 24 months after vaccination. The source of these receptors is a man aged 45 to 70 who received an inactivated influenza vaccine. Both conserved end residues are part of each CDR3. The D gene is left open where the match is weak. Expanded clones get a size class; other rows say once, few or many, or leave the size out.

TRBJ2-3,TRBD1,many,TRBV7-2,TGTGCCAGCAGCAAAGACAGGGTAGATACGCAGTATTTT,CASSKDRVDTQYF
TRBJ2-7,TRBD1,.,TRBV29-1,TGCAGCGTGAAGGTCGGGACAGGGTTGGTCGAGCAGTACTTC,CSVKVGTGLVEQYF
TRBJ2-3,.,.,TRBV20-1,TGCAGTGCTAGAAGGGAGTATACGCAGTATTTT,CSARREYTQYF
TRBJ2-3,.,few,TRBV30,TGTGCCTGGAGTGTACTGGCGACCAGCACAGATACGCAGTATTTT,CAWSVLATSTDTQYF
TRBJ1-1,TRBD1,.,TRBV10-2,TGCGCCAGCGGGACAGGGGGCCGTCTGGCCACTGAAGCTTTCTTT,CASGTGGRLATEAFF
TRBJ2-1,.,.,TRBV7-8,TGTGCCAGCAGCTTAGGCGGCAGTAATAATGAGCAGTTCTTC,CASSLGGSNNEQFF
TRBJ1-5,.,many,TRBV4-3,TGCGCCAGCAGCCAAGAGGCAGGGAAGAGGAATCAGCCCCAGCATTTT,CASSQEAGKRNQPQHF
TRBJ1-2,.,.,TRBV9,TGTGCCAGCAGCGTAGAAGGACAAGCATTCTATGGCTACACCTTC,CASSVEGQAFYGYTF
TRBJ2-3,.,.,TRBV11-1,TGTGCCAGCAGCTTAGCCAGGGCAGATACGCAGTATTTT,CASSLARADTQYF
TRBJ2-7,TRBD1,.,TRBV7-3,TGTGCCAGCAGCTTATCAGGGGGTAGCGAGCAGTACTTC,CASSLSGGSEQYF
TRBJ2-6,TRBD2,few,TRBV5-1,TGCGCCAGCGCTTCTCTGGCGGGGGAACCTGGGGCCAACGTCCTGACTTTC,CASASLAGEPGANVLTF
TRBJ1-4,.,.,TRBV5-5,TGTGCCAGCAGCCGCCAAGCGAGGATGTTTTTT,CASSRQARMFF
TRBJ2-1,.,many,TRBV12-3/TRBV12-4,TGTGCCAGCAGTTTAGATCTAGCAGACAATGAGCAGTTCTTC,CASSLDLADNEQFF
TRBJ1-3,TRBD1,.,TRBV4-3,TGCGCCAGCAGCCAGGACAGGATCTTATTTGGAAACACCATATATTTT,CASSQDRILFGNTIYF
TRBJ2-1,.,.,TRBV6-1,TGTGCCAGCGGGCGTGACCTCTCCTACAATGAGCAGTTCTTC,CASGRDLSYNEQFF
TRBJ1-5,.,many,TRBV6-2/TRBV6-3,TGTGCCAGCAGTTACTGGGGACAAAGTAATCAGCCCCAGCATTTT,CASSYWGQSNQPQHF
TRBJ2-2,TRBD1,many,TRBV24-1,TGTGCCACCAGTGACCCAGGGGGTCATCGTTCCGGGGAGCTGTTTTTT,CATSDPGGHRSGELFF
TRBJ1-2,.,.,TRBV5-1,TGCGCCAGCAGCTTGGCCTTGGTAGCAAACTATGGCTACACCTTC,CASSLALVANYGYTF
TRBJ1-4,.,.,TRBV12-3/TRBV12-4,TGTGCCAGCAGTTTCTTTGGGGGGCGCGGCGGGGAACTGTTTTTT,CASSFFGGRGGELFF
TRBJ2-7,TRBD1,many,TRBV28,TGCGCCAGCAGGGGACAGCTCTACGAGCAGTACTTC,CASRGQLYEQYF
TRBJ2-3,.,few,TRBV9,TGTGCCAGCAGCGAGACTAGGCGCACAGATACGCAGTATTTT,CASSETRRTDTQYF
TRBJ2-2,TRBD1,.,TRBV28,TGTGCCAGCAGATCGCCCGGGACAGGGAAATCCGGGGAGCTGTTTTTT,CASRSPGTGKSGELFF
TRBJ2-1,.,.,TRBV28,TGTGCCAGCAGTTTATCCGGGGGGCCGAACCCCAATGAGCAGTTCTTC,CASSLSGGPNPNEQFF
TRBJ1-3,.,.,TRBV20-1,TGCAGTGTCGACAGCGCAACTGGAAACACCATATATTTT,CSVDSATGNTIYF
TRBJ2-1,.,few,TRBV7-2,TGTGCCAGCAGCTTAGGGCTAGCCCGCTATGAGCAGTTCTTC,CASSLGLARYEQFF
TRBJ1-3,TRBD1,.,TRBV28,TGTGCCAGCTGTCGAACCCGGAACAGGGGGCTAAGTGGAAACACCATATATTTT,CASCRTRNRGLSGNTIYF
TRBJ2-1,.,.,TRBV3-1,TGTGCCAGCAGCCAAGAAGGTTGGGATGAGCAGTTCTTC,CASSQEGWDEQFF
TRBJ2-6,.,few,TRBV5-1,TGCGCCAGCAGCTTGCGGGCCAACAGGGCCGAGGCCAACGTCCTGACTTTC,CASSLRANRAEANVLTF
TRBJ2-3,.,many,TRBV7-2,TGTGCCAGCAGCTTAGTTCCTAGCCCTAGCACAGATACGCAGTATTTT,CASSLVPSPSTDTQYF